Listed here is a single T cell receptor (beta chain). No cognate antigen has been identified for it. The junction departs from the called germline gene at one end, perhaps through a read error. The germline V gene encodes CDR1 LGHNA and CDR2 YNFKEQ. Reading from cysteine to phenylalanine, the CDR3 counts 11 amino acids. Only the CDR3 DNA is retained, 33 bases long and in frame from the first base. This specimen belongs to a study of tumor-infiltrating lymphocytes in primary liver carcinoma (dated by TCRdb to 2015 to 2018). For the study in its entirety: The five patients, three men and two women aged 30 to 69 years, had hepatocellular carcinoma (four) or combined HCC and intrahepatic cholangiocarcinoma (one). Roughly 3.5 to 7.5 million productive TCRbeta reads were obtained per sample, and no significant difference in read depth was found between tissue types. The five patients had tumors staged T1-T3 N0M0, with maximum diameters ranging from roughly 4 to 10 cm. A total of 35 specimens from 5 patients went through TCRbeta repertoire sequencing, namely 25 tumor regions, 5 adjacent noncancerous liver tissues and 5 peripheral blood samples. To link TCRbeta repertoire diversity with the local molecular phenotype, the 25 tumor region samples were profiled using Agilent mRNA microarrays. For each liver tumor, the study sampled five regions along with adjacent normal tissue and blood, and applied TCRbeta repertoire sequencing, expression microarrays and whole-exome sequencing. Reproducibility between technical replicate repertoires was high, with correlation coefficients above 0.95 and mean shared-clone rates near 0.89.

Without any cell sorting, total RNA and DNA were co-extracted from roughly 18-30 mg of bulk tissue using the AllPrep DNA/RNA mini kit. Between late 2015 and March 2016, several patients in China with histopathologically diagnosed primary liver carcinoma had surgical resection. Chronic HBV infection was present in the patients, and the patients were treatment-naive at sampling. Each tumor was sampled at five spatially separated regions: the tumor centre plus the superior, inferior, left-lateral and right-lateral poles. Histological examination found more than 75% viable tumor cells in every tumor sample. Fresh tumor and adjacent tissue pieces were bisected, with one half stored in RNAlater at -80 degrees C and the other half sent for histology. TCRbeta-specific cDNA was reverse-transcribed from 500 to 550 ng total RNA using a constant-region primer and ProtoScript II reverse transcriptase. Construction of the TCRbeta libraries relied on three nested rounds of multiplex PCR, following a slightly modified ARM-PCR procedure. The first two PCR rounds used multiplex TRBV1-TRBV30 forward primers with a Cbeta reverse primer, each for 10 to 11 cycles. A final 25-cycle PCR with Deep VentR polymerase added sample barcodes and Illumina adapters. Before sequencing, amplicons of 200-500 bp were purified from gel using a QIAquick gel extraction kit. An Illumina HiSeq 2500 was used to sequence the TCRbeta amplicons with 250-bp paired-end reads. In the authors' own workflow: Trimmomatic v0.33 was used to quality-trim the reads, and FLASH v1.2.11 was used to merge paired reads so that full CDR3 sequences could be recovered. V, D and J germline segments were assigned to the rearranged TCRbeta sequences using MiGEC v1.2.1b. Clonotype statistics, along with Shannon-Wiener diversity indices, were calculated using VDJtools v1.0.0. To cut down on sampling bias, every analysis after diversity analysis relied on just the 250 most abundant clonotypes from each sample. TCRdb reran the public reads through fastp at Q25 and MiXCR, keeping productive beta chains. One record per CDR3 amino acid sequence lists the most common genes and DNA. TCRdb assigned the V and J calls; the authors' analysis was not used. Within this sample are 100,000 to 150,000 distinct CDR3 sequences, with 60% to 80% of them counted one time only. The ten most abundant clones make up around 8.2% of the sample.

Overall study outcomes, separate from this receptor: With just a handful of patients in the study, the authors point out that the findings should be validated in a larger study. Pairs of tumor regions showed greater repertoire overlap (mean around 35%) than tumor-adjacent pairs (approximately 17%) or tumor-blood pairs (about 15%), which is consistent with antigen-driven expansion. Because sequencing covered only the TCR beta chain and unpaired alpha chains were not captured, true repertoire diversity is likely underestimated. Since the samples were bulk and unsorted, there was no way to compare CD4+ and CD8+ T cell repertoires. The top 250 clones accounted for a significantly greater share of the repertoire in tumors than in blood (p = 0.039). Only about 8-24% of top clones were present in all five regions of a tumor, suggesting spatial heterogeneity of tumor-infiltrating T cells.

The specimen was liver tumor tissue from sampling region 3. In light of the paper, this sample's cell subset or site label describes: tumor region T3, left-lateral pole. This clonotype was sampled from a woman in her fifties or sixties with primary liver carcinoma and hepatitis B virus infection. The chain is encoded by TRBV4-2 joined to TRBJ2-3; the D gene lacks a confident call. This receptor carries the CDR3 CASSQADTKYF. The DNA sequence is as follows: TGTGCCAGTAGCCAGGCAGATACGAAGTATTTT.